Below, 27 T cell receptor beta chains from the same sample are listed, as sequenced in a study of T cell responses to AZD1222 COVID-19 vaccine. Profiled with immunoSEQ multiplex PCR; TCRdb holds only in-frame clones, not every one. Of more than 100,000 clones listed, roughly 89% are singletons. Sample: peripheral blood, taken on day 0 of AZD1222 vaccination. These receptors were obtained from an adult in good health.

The genes are TRBV9 and TRBJ2-3, with TRBD2 identical over 11 bases. Germline assignment: CDR1 SGDLS and CDR2 YYNGEE. There are 15 residues in the CDR3. V shed 4 bases, J shed 6 bases, and the junction held 7 bases outside the gene matches. This chain's CDR3 is CASSLTSGRGDTQYF. In nucleotides, the CDR3 is TGTGCCAGCAGCTTAACTAGCGGGAGAGGTGATACGCAGTATTTT.

V and J are TRBV14 and TRBJ2-1, with 7 bases lining up with TRBD2. The CDR3 sequence is 19 residues long. Germline V CDR1 and CDR2: SGHDN, FVKESK. V lost 3 bases and J lost 0; bases outside the gene matches: 14. Written as DNA, the CDR3 is TGTGCCAGCAGCCACGGGAGGTCGGGGAGTGACGGCTCCTACAATGAGCAGTTCTTC. Its translation: CASSHGRSGSDGSYNEQFF.

This clone was detected only once. The chain employs TRBV20-1 and TRBJ2-1, with D uncertain. V was clipped by 8 bases and J by 7 bases, with 6 bases between them. The CDR3 totals 9 residues. CDR1 is DFQATT and CDR2 is SNEGSKA in the germline V gene (reference sequence). CDR3 sequence (DNA): TGCAGTCCGAGGAATGAGCAGTTCTTC. Translation: CSPRNEQFF.

CDR3 amino acids: CATGQLGEKLFF. CDR3 sequence (DNA): TGTGCGACTGGGCAGCTTGGGGAAAAACTGTTTTTT. This chain connects TRBV28 to TRBJ1-4; D remains unclear. The CDR3 has 12 amino acids. Per germline, CDR1 MDHEN and CDR2 SYDVKM.

This clone was picked up one time. V and J are TRBV5-1 and TRBJ1-2; D is perhaps TRBD1 (6 bases). This CDR3 is 14 amino acids long. Germline V CDR1 and CDR2: SGHRS, YFSETQ. The germline V and J ends were trimmed by 4 bases and 8 bases, with 18 bases remaining between them. The CDR3 nucleotides are TGCGCCAGCAGCCCGCTACAGGGATCCTCCGGCTACACCTTC. It specifies CASSPLQGSSGYTF.

This clone was seen a single time. The V call is TRBV24-1, the J call TRBJ2-7; D may correspond to TRBD1 or TRBD2 (5 bases each). This CDR3 spans 18 amino acids. Trimming removed 0 bases at V and 4 bases at J, with 21 bases between. CDR1 is KGHDR, CDR2 SFDVKD, per germline. In nucleotides, the CDR3 is TGTGCCACCAGTGATTTGGTCGGGACCAGACAACGAGGGTACGAGCAGTACTTC. Translating gives CATSDLVGTRQRGYEQYF.

The chain recombines TRBV7-2 with TRBJ2-7, with 11 nucleotides matching TRBD2. The CDR3 has 15 residues. The germline V gene has CDR1 SGHTA and CDR2 FQGNSA. The trim removed 5 bases at V and 3 bases at J, leaving 6 bases unmatched. The CDR3 nucleotides are TGTGCCAGCAGCGCCGGGACTAGCGGCTTCTACGAGCAGTACTTC. Protein product: CASSAGTSGFYEQYF. The whole variable domain, remainder taken from reference TRBV7-2 and TRBJ2-7, is GAGVSQSPSNKVTEKGKDVELRCDPISGHTALYWYRQSLGQGLEFLIYFQGNSAPDKSGLPSDRFSAERTGGSVSTLTIQRTQQEDSAVYLCASSAGTSGFYEQYFGPGTRLTVT.

The genes are TRBV6-2 or TRBV6-3 and TRBJ1-1; possibly TRBD1 for D (5 bases). The CDR3 is 15 residues long. Germline V gene data show CDR1 as MNHEY and CDR2 as SVGEGT. Trimming took 1 base from V and 6 from J, leaving 15 bases between them. The CDR3 sequence: CASSYLVRGKAEAFF. CDR3 in DNA: TGTGCCAGCAGTTACTTAGTACGGGGGAAGGCTGAAGCTTTCTTT.

The chain couples TRBV29-1 to TRBJ1-1, with D possibly matching TRBD1 (6 bases). V shed 7 bases and J shed 3 bases, with 12 bases lying between them. The CDR3 is 12 amino acids. CDR1 and CDR2 (germline): SQVTM, ANQGSEA. The CDR3 loop reads CSATHRDTEAFF. The CDR3 DNA follows: TGCAGCGCTACACACAGGGACACTGAAGCTTTCTTT.

This chain connects TRBV21-1 to TRBJ2-5; no check of the table's D call, TRBD2, against the DNA was made. TRBV21-1 is a listed pseudogene. This CDR3 is built from 15 residues. In nucleotides, the CDR3 is TGTGCCAGCAGCAAAGTGGGGGGGGGCCGCGAGACCCAGTACTTC. Protein: CASSKVGGGRETQYF.

This clone came up once. The rearrangement links TRBV10-3 to TRBJ2-3, with D possibly being TRBD2 (6 bases). Germline V CDR1 and CDR2: ENHRY, SYGVKD. The V end lost 0 bases, the J end lost 0 bases, and 16 bases lay between the germline ends. The CDR3 is 18 amino acids. CDR3 sequence (DNA): TGTGCCATCAGTGAGTCGGGCTTGGGGGGACCTAGCACAGATACGCAGTATTTT. Protein product: CAISESGLGGPSTDTQYF.

The J gene is TRBJ2-5, the V gene TRBV30; tentatively, D is TRBD1 or TRBD2 (5 bases each). Trimming removed 3 bases from V and 2 bases from J, with 19 bases in between. Germline CDR1 GTSNPN, CDR2 SVGIG (reference sequence). CDR3 length equals 16 residues. The CDR3 coding sequence is TGTGCCTGGAGGAAAACCGGGACGTGGGGTCAAGAGACCCAGTACTTC. This sequence encodes CAWRKTGTWGQETQYF.

CDR3 in DNA: TGCGCCAGCAGCCCTATAGGGCAGCAAAACACTGAAGCTTTCTTT. Translation: CASSPIGQQNTEAFF. This chain links TRBV4-1 with TRBJ1-1; no definite D call. The germline V gene has CDR1 MGHRA and CDR2 YSYEKL. The CDR3 spans 15 residues. V lost 4 bases and J 2 bases, leaving 14 bases between the germline ends.

V gene TRBV7-9 combines with J gene TRBJ1-1; no clear D. Germline V CDR1 and CDR2: SEHNR, FQNEAQ (reference sequence). The V gene lost 5 bases and the J gene lost 4 bases, with 11 bases spanning the gap. The CDR3 has 13 residues. The CDR3 spells CASSPGGVTEAFF. DNA for the CDR3: TGTGCCAGCAGCCCAGGCGGAGTCACTGAAGCTTTCTTT.

This clone was recorded once. The genes are TRBV19 and TRBJ2-1; TRBD1 matches 7 bases. The CDR3 runs 15 residues. From germline, CDR1 is LNHDA and CDR2 SQIVND (reference sequence). With V trimmed by 10 bases and J by 0 bases, 9 bases remained unmatched. CDR3 sequence: CATRSDRPSYNEQFF. In DNA form, the CDR3 reads TGTGCCACCCGATCGGACAGGCCCTCCTACAATGAGCAGTTCTTC.

This clone occurred once. The rearrangement joins TRBV9 to TRBJ1-1; D unclear. The CDR3 spans 14 residues. Germline lookup yields CDR1 SGDLS and CDR2 YYNGEE. V lost 0 bases, J lost 1 base, and 7 bases lay in between. As DNA, the CDR3 is TGTGCCAGCAGCGTAGGAAGTGCGAACACTGAAGCTTTCTTT. Its protein is CASSVGSANTEAFF.

The chain recombines TRBV23-1 with TRBJ2-1; the match to TRBD1 covers 9 bases. TRBV23-1 is classed as an ORF, of uncertain function. The length of the CDR3 is 14 residues. The V segment lost 4 bases and the J segment 8 bases; nucleotides outside the gene matches: 6. Written as DNA, the CDR3 is TGCGCCAGCAGTCCGGGACAGGGTAGGGATGAGCAGTTCTTC. It specifies CASSPGQGRDEQFF.

The V call is TRBV30, the J call TRBJ2-7; the D is unclear. This CDR3 comprises 15 residues. Trimming left V 0 bases short and J 2 bases short, with 14 bases between. Germline-derived CDR1 and CDR2 are GTSNPN and SVGIG (reference sequence). CDR3 loop: CAWSVLGIFTYEQYF. The CDR3 coding sequence is TGTGCCTGGAGTGTCTTGGGAATCTTTACCTACGAGCAGTACTTC.

The genes are TRBV3-1 (or the pseudogene TRBV3-2) and TRBJ2-3; weak D call: TRBD2 (6 bases). The V end lost 2 bases, the J end lost 5 bases, and 20 bases lay between the germline ends. Germline lookup yields CDR1 LGHDT and CDR2 YNNKEL (reference sequence). The CDR3 totals 17 residues. The CDR3 DNA follows: TGTGCCAGCAGCCAATTCCGGAGCGGGCTAGGTGTAGATACGCAGTATTTT. Protein: CASSQFRSGLGVDTQYF.

V gene TRBV6-5 combines with J gene TRBJ1-3; D not resolved. Germline CDR1 is MNHEY and CDR2 is SVGAGI. The CDR3 spans 15 residues. The V gene lost 6 bases and the J gene lost 0 bases, with 12 bases spanning the gap. The CDR3 loop reads CASSWRAPSGNTIYF. Here the CDR3 DNA reads TGTGCCAGCAGCTGGAGGGCCCCCTCTGGAAACACCATATATTTT.

This CDR3 reads CASSDSGRSFFSGNTIYF. The CDR3 DNA is TGTGCCAGCAGTGACTCGGGCAGGTCCTTCTTCTCTGGAAACACCATATATTTT. This rearrangement joins TRBV6-4 to TRBJ1-3; no clear D. Per the germline V gene, CDR1 is MRHNA and CDR2 is SNTAGT. The CDR3 spans 18 residues. V lost 0 bases and J lost 0, with 15 bases in between.

The rearrangement joins TRBV18 to TRBJ1-4, with a possible D match to TRBD1 (5 bases). V lost 0 bases and J 7 bases, leaving 15 bases between the germline ends. Germline values: CDR1 KGHSH, CDR2 LQKENI. The CDR3 is made up of 16 amino acids. The CDR3 loop is CASSPPMAPQGEKLFF. CDR3 nucleotides: TGTGCCAGCTCACCACCGATGGCCCCCCAGGGTGAAAAACTGTTTTTT.

The chain uses TRBV7-8 and TRBJ2-2, with no clear D. Germline lookup yields CDR1 SGHVS and CDR2 FQNEAQ. Trimming removed 3 bases at V and 3 bases at J, with 8 bases between. The CDR3 consists of 14 residues. The CDR3 DNA reads as TGTGCCAGCAGCTTTGCAGATGACACCGGGGAGCTGTTTTTT. This translates into CASSFADDTGELFF.

The chain links TRBV19 to TRBJ2-5, with 7 positions matching TRBD1. V was pared by 9 bases and J by 4 bases, with 14 bases of the junction left unmatched. The CDR3 is 15 amino acids. From germline, CDR1 is LNHDA and CDR2 SQIVND (reference sequence). CDR3 bases: TGTGCCAGCACAGGACAGGACGGATTTCCAGAGACCCAGTACTTC. It yields the protein CASTGQDGFPETQYF.

The table lists this clone with a few counts. The chain recombines TRBV2 with TRBJ1-1; a weak D match, TRBD1 (6 bases). Germline V gene sequence: CDR1 SNHLY, CDR2 FYNNEI. The CDR3 sequence is 15 residues long. V was shortened by 4 bases and J by 0 bases, with 12 bases between the two germline ends. The CDR3 DNA reads as TGTGCCAGCAGTGTACAGGGCATAATGAACACTGAAGCTTTCTTT. Its protein product is CASSVQGIMNTEAFF.

V and J are TRBV28 and TRBJ1-4, with TRBD1 matching 7 bases. The germline V gene has CDR1 MDHEN and CDR2 SYDVKM. Trimming took 3 bases from V and 5 from J; bases not matched to a gene: 3. This CDR3 spans 14 amino acids. As DNA, the CDR3 is TGTGCCAGCAGTTTTCCACAGGGGAATGAAAAACTGTTTTTT. As protein: CASSFPQGNEKLFF.

The DNA of the CDR3 is TGCGCCAGCAGTCAAAACGTGGGTCTCCCCCAGCATTTT. This sequence encodes CASSQNVGLPQHF. The rearrangement links TRBV4-1 to TRBJ1-5, with D uncertain. CDR1 MGHRA and CDR2 YSYEKL come from the germline V gene. The V and J ends lost 6 bases and 10 bases respectively, with 16 bases between them. CDR3 length: 13 amino acids.